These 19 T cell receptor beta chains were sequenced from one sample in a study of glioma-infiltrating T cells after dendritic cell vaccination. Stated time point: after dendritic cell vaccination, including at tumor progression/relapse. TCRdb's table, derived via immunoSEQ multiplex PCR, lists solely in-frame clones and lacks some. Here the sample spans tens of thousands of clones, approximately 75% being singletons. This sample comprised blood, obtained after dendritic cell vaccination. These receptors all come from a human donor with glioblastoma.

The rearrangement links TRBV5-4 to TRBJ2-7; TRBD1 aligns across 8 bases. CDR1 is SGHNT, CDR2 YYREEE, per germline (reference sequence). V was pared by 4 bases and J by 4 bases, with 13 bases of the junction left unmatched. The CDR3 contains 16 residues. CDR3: CASSQDRGRGRYEQYV. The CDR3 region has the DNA TGTGCCAGCAGCCAAGACAGGGGCCGCGGAAGGTACGAGCAGTACGTC.

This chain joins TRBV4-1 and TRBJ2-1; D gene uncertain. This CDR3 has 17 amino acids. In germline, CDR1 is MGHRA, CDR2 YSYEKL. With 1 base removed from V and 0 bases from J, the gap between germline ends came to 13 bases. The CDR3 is CASSQAPTESSYNEQFF. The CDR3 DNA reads TGCGCCAGCAGCCAAGCCCCCACAGAGAGCTCCTACAATGAGCAGTTCTTC.

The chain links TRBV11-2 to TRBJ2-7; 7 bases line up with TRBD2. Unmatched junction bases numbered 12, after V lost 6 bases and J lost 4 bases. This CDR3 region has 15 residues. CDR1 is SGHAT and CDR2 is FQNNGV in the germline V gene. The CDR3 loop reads CASSLREDSVYEQYV. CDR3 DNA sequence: TGTGCCAGCAGTTTACGGGAGGATAGCGTGTACGAGCAGTACGTC.

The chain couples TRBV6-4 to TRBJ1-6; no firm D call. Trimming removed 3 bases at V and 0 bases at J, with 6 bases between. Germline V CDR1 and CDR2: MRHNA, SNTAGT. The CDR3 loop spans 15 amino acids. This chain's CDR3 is CASSERSSYNSPLHF. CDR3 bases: TGTGCCAGCAGTGAACGTAGCTCCTATAATTCACCCCTCCACTTT.

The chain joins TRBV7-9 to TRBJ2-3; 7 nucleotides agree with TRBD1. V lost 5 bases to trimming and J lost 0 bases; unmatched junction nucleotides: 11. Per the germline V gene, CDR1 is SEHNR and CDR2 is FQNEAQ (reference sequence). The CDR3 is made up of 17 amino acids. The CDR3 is CASSHRPGQLSTDTQYF. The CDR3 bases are TGTGCCAGCAGCCACCGGCCGGGACAGTTGAGCACAGATACGCAGTATTTT. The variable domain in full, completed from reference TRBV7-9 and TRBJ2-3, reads DTGVSQNPRHKITKRGQNVTFRCDPISEHNRLYWYRQTLGQGPEFLTYFQNEAQLEKSRLLSDRFSAERPKGSFSTLEIQRTEQGDSAMYLCASSHRPGQLSTDTQYFGPGTRLTVL.

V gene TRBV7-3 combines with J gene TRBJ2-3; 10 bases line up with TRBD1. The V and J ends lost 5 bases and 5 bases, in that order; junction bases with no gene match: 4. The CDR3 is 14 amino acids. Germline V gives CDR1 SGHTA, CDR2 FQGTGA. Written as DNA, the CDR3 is TGTGCCAGCAGCCTGACAGGGGGCAGAGATACGCAGTATTTT. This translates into CASSLTGGRDTQYF.

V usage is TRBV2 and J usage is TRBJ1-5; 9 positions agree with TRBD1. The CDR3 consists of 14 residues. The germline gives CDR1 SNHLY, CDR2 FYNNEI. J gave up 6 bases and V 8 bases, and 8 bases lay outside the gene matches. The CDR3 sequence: CASGGTGTGQPQHF. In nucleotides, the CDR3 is TGTGCCAGCGGGGGGACAGGGACTGGTCAGCCCCAGCATTTT.

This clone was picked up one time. The DNA of the CDR3 is TGTGCCAGCTCACCCCAGCTGACAGTTCTCTACGAGCAGTACGTC. Protein sequence: CASSPQLTVLYEQYV. This rearrangement joins TRBV18 to TRBJ2-7, with a weak D call TRBD1 (5 bases). The V end lost 3 bases, the J end lost 3 bases, and 15 bases lay between the germline ends. Per germline, CDR1 KGHSH and CDR2 LQKENI. The CDR3 is 15 residues long.

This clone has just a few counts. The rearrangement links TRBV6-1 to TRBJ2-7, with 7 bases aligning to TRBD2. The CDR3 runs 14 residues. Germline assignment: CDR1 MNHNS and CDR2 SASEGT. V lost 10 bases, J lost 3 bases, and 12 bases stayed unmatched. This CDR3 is CATLSWGTNYEQYF. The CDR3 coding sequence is TGTGCCACCCTAAGCTGGGGGACTAACTACGAGCAGTACTTC.

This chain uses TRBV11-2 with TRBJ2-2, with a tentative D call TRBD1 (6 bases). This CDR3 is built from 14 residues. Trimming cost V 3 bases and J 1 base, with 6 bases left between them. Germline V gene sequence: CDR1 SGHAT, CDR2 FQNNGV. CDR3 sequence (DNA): TGTGCCAGCAGCTTGGACAGGAACACCGGGGAGCTGTTTTTT. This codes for CASSLDRNTGELFF. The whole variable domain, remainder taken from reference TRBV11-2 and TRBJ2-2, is EAGVAQSPRYKIIEKRQSVAFWCNPISGHATLYWYQQILGQGPKLLIQFQNNGVVDDSQLPKDRFSAERLKGVDSTLKIQPAKLEDSAVYLCASSLDRNTGELFFGEGSRLTVL.

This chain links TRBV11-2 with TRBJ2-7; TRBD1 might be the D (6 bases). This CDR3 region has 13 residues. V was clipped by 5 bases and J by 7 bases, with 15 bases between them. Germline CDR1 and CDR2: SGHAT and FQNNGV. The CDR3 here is CASSPDRGGEQYV. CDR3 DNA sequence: TGTGCCAGCAGCCCGGACAGAGGTGGGGAGCAGTACGTC.

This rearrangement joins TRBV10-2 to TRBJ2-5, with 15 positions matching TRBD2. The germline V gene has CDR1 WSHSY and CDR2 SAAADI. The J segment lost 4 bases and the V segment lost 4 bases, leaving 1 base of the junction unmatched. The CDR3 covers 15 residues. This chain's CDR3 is CASSVGLAGGETQYF. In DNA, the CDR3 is TGCGCCAGCAGTGTGGGACTAGCGGGAGGAGAGACCCAGTACTTC.

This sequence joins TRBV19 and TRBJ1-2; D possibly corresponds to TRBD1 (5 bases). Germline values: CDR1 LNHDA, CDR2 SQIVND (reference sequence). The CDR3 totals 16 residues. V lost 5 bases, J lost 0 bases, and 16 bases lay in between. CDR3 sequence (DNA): TGTGCCAGTAGTCAACTCGGGGGGGGTACTAACTATGGCTACACCTTC. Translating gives CASSQLGGGTNYGYTF.

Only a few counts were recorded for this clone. The CDR3 sequence: CASSSGQPNEKLFF. The CDR3 DNA reads as TGTGCCAGCAGCTCCGGACAGCCTAATGAAAAACTGTTTTTT. V and J are TRBV9 and TRBJ1-4; a possible D gene is TRBD1 (6 bases). CDR1 and CDR2 from the germline V gene are SGDLS and YYNGEE. V dropped 4 bases and J dropped 3 bases, with 10 bases sitting between them. The CDR3 contains 14 residues. Looking up the rest from reference TRBV9 and TRBJ1-4 gives the full variable domain: DSGVTQTPKHLITATGQRVTLRCSPRSGDLSVYWYQQSLDQGLQFLIQYYNGEERAKGNILERFSAQQFPDLHSELNLSSLELGDSALYFCASSSGQPNEKLFFGSGTQLSVL.

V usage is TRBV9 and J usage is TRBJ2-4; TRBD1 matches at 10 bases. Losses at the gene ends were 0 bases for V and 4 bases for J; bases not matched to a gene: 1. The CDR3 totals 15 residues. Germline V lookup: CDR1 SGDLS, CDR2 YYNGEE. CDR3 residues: CASSVEGQGKNIQYF. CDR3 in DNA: TGTGCCAGCAGCGTAGAGGGACAGGGGAAAAACATTCAGTACTTC.

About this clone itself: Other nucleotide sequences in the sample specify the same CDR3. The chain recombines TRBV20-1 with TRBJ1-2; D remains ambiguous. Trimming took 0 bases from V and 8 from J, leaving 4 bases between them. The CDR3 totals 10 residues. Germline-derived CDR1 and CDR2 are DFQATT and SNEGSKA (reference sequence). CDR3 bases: TGCAGTGCTAGAGATTTAGGCTACACCTTC. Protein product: CSARDLGYTF.

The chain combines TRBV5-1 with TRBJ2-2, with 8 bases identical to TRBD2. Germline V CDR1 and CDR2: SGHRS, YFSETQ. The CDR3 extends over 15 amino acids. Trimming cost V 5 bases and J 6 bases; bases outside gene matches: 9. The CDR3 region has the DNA TGCGCCAGCAGGATAGGAGCGGGAGTCCCCGGGGAGCTGTTTTTT. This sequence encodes CASRIGAGVPGELFF.

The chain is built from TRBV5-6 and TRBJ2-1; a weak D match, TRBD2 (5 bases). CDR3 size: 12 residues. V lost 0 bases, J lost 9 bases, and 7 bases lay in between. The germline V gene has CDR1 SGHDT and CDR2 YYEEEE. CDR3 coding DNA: TGTGCCAGCAGCTTGGGTGGAGGTGAGCAGTTCTTC. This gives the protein CASSLGGGEQFF.

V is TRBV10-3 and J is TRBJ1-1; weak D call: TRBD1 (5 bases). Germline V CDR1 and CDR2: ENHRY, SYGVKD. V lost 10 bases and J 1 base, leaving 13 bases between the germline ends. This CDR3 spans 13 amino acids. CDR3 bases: TGTGCCACTTGGGACTTCCAGAACACTGAAGCTTTCTTT. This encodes CATWDFQNTEAFF.